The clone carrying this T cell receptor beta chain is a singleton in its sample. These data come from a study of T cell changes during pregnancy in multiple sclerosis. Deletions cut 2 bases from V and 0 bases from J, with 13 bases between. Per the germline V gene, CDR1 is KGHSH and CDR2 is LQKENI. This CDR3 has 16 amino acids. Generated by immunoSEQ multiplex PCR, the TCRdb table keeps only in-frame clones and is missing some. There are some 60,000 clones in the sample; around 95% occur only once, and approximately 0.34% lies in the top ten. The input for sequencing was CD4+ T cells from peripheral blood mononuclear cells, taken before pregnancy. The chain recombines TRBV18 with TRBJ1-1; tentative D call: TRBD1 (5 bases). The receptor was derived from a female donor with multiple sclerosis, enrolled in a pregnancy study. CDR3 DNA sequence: TGTGCCAGCTCACCATCCCTACAGGACATGAACACTGAAGCTTTCTTT. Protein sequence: CASSPSLQDMNTEAFF. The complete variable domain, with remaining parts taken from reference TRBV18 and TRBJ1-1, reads NAGVMQNPRHLVRRRGQEARLRCSPMKGHSHVYWYRQLPEEGLKFMVYLQKENIIDESGMPKERFSAEFPKEGPSILRIQQVVRGDSAAYFCASSPSLQDMNTEAFFGQGTRLTVV.